The next 13 T cell receptor beta chains were all read from a single sample in a study of T-cell reconstitution after alpha-beta-depleted transplantation in children (dated by TCRdb to the mid-2010s). The receptor library was made with PCR. TCRdb records Illumina HiSeq 2500 as the sequencer. To normalize quantification of the TCRbeta repertoire, the TCR libraries were built with molecular barcoding that relied on unique molecular identifiers. The public reads were quality trimmed at Q25 with fastp and then assembled into clones with MiXCR by TCRdb, keeping productive beta chains. Merged by CDR3 protein, the rows form single entries marked with the most common genes and DNA. Across this sample there are about 830,000 distinct CDR3 sequences, with 16% seen only once. The ten largest clones represent 5% of the sample. The meaning of the sample's treatment or condition label: allogeneic hematopoietic cell transplantation with graft depleted of TCRalphabeta T cells and CD19 B cells.

Material: PBMCs, mostly from graft donor cells, obtained 360 days after TCRalphabeta/CD19-depleted stem cell transplant. Receptors originate from a male patient between 5 and 17 years old who had a stem cell transplant for acute lymphoblastic leukemia, so the T cells may come from the graft donor.

The table lists this clonotype with a few counts. This sequence joins TRBV12-3 or TRBV12-4 and TRBJ1-1; D perhaps matches TRBD1 (5 bases). Deletions cut 5 bases from V and 10 bases from J, with 14 bases between. This CDR3 has 12 amino acids. Here the CDR3 reads CASSTGIGGAFF. The CDR3 nucleotides read TGTGCCAGCAGTACGGGAATCGGGGGAGCTTTCTTT.

This clonotype was observed many times. V gene TRBV7-2 combines with J gene TRBJ2-2; 8 bases line up with TRBD2. V shed 5 bases and J 0 bases; nucleotides not matched to a gene: 5. Germline V CDR1 and CDR2: SGHTA, FQGNSA. CDR3 length: 16 residues. CDR3 loop: CASSARLAPNTGELFF. Written as DNA, the CDR3 is TGTGCCAGCAGCGCCAGACTAGCGCCGAACACCGGGGAGCTGTTTTTT.

The rearrangement uses TRBV24-1 and TRBJ2-5; 7 nucleotides match TRBD1. V was pared by 3 bases and J by 5 bases, with 2 bases of the junction left unmatched. The CDR3 is 13 residues long. Per the germline V gene, CDR1 is KGHDR and CDR2 is SFDVKD. The CDR3 sequence: CATSDGTVETQYF. The DNA for the CDR3 is TGTGCCACCAGTGATGGGACAGTGGAGACCCAGTACTTC.

The CDR3 sequence is CASSIAPMGEQYF. The CDR3 region has the DNA TGTGCCAGTAGTATAGCTCCAATGGGCGAGCAGTACTTC. The V gene is TRBV19, the J gene TRBJ2-7, with D unresolved. The CDR3 is 13 residues long. Trimming shortened V by 1 base and J by 6 bases, and 10 bases separated the two germline ends. The germline V gene has CDR1 LNHDA and CDR2 SQIVND (reference sequence).

This clonotype was picked up a small number of times. The chain joins TRBV12-3 or TRBV12-4 to TRBJ2-7, with 7 bases aligning to TRBD1. The V segment lost 5 bases and the J segment 2 bases; nucleotides outside the gene matches: 6. The CDR3 totals 14 residues. The CDR3 DNA follows: TGTGCCAGCAGTCGACAGGGATCGGCCTACGAGCAGTACTTC. Amino acid sequence: CASSRQGSAYEQYF.

J is TRBJ2-5 and V is TRBV5-1; D is ambiguous. The V and J ends lost 4 bases and 2 bases respectively, with 9 bases between them. From germline, CDR1 is SGHRS and CDR2 YFSETQ. The CDR3 runs 13 residues. The CDR3 DNA reads TGCGCCAGCAGCGGGGTAGAGCAAGAGACCCAGTACTTC. This sequence encodes CASSGVEQETQYF.

The table lists this clonotype with a few counts. The chain employs TRBV9 and TRBJ2-7; 7 bases match TRBD1. The V gene's germline CDR1 is SGDLS and CDR2 YYNGEE. V lost 2 bases to trimming and J lost 2 bases; unmatched junction nucleotides: 4. The CDR3 length is 14 residues. CDR3 in amino acids: CASSVRDSPYEQYF. CDR3 in DNA: TGTGCCAGCAGCGTGAGGGACAGTCCCTACGAGCAGTACTTC.

Many counts were recorded for this clonotype. V is TRBV5-1 and J is TRBJ2-3; D possibly corresponds to TRBD1 (5 bases). V lost 4 bases and J 0 bases, leaving 12 bases between the germline ends. The CDR3 is 15 amino acids. Germline CDR1 is SGHRS and CDR2 is YFSETQ. CDR3 nucleotide sequence: TGCGCCAGCAGCACGCAGGGATATAGCACAGATACGCAGTATTTT. As protein: CASSTQGYSTDTQYF.

The V gene is TRBV5-1, the J gene TRBJ2-5; 7 nucleotides align to TRBD1. From germline, CDR1 is SGHRS and CDR2 YFSETQ. CDR3 length: 13 residues. Losses at the gene ends were 4 bases for V and 2 bases for J; bases not matched to a gene: 2. The CDR3, as DNA: TGCGCCAGCAGCACACAGGGGCAAGAGACCCAGTACTTC. Protein product: CASSTQGQETQYF.

This sequence joins TRBV2 and TRBJ2-4; 8 bases map to TRBD2. V shed 9 bases and J 8 bases; nucleotides not matched to a gene: 15. Germline CDR1 and CDR2: SNHLY and FYNNEI. CDR3 length: 15 residues. CDR3 sequence: CASVTSAIGRDIQYF. CDR3 DNA sequence: TGTGCCAGTGTGACTAGCGCGATTGGTCGGGACATTCAGTACTTC.

This sequence joins TRBV2 and TRBJ2-1; D call uncertain. V lost 8 bases and J 3 bases, leaving 11 bases between the germline ends. This CDR3 has 13 amino acids. CDR1 is SNHLY, CDR2 FYNNEI, per germline. The DNA for the CDR3 is TGTGCCAGCCTTGGCAATGTCTACAATGAGCAGTTCTTC. It translates to CASLGNVYNEQFF.

This clonotype turned up a few times. The genes are TRBV20-1 and TRBJ2-7, with 8 bases aligning to TRBD1. V was clipped by 7 bases and J by 0 bases; unmatched bases: 5. Germline CDR1 DFQATT, CDR2 SNEGSKA (reference sequence). The CDR3 is made up of 13 amino acids. This chain's CDR3 is CSGDQGASYEQYF. The CDR3 DNA follows: TGCAGTGGGGACCAGGGGGCCTCCTACGAGCAGTACTTC.

V usage is TRBV7-9 and J usage is TRBJ2-7; no clear D. The germline V gene encodes CDR1 SEHNR and CDR2 FQNEAQ (reference sequence). CDR3 length: 14 residues. Trimming cost V 4 bases and J 2 bases, with 12 bases left between them. The CDR3 DNA follows: TGTGCCAGCAGCTCGGCAAGGCTTACCTACGAGCAGTACTTC. It codes for CASSSARLTYEQYF.